This T cell receptor (beta chain) was documented in a study of identical twins. General study points: The authors drew conclusions from cross-sectional statistical analysis rather than following the same donors. Partly confounded zero-insertion analyses could result from invariant MAIT and iNKT cells.

This clonotype showed up just a few times. Its antigen remains unidentified. Trimming cost V 5 bases and J 8 bases; bases outside gene matches: 11. The CDR3 has 15 amino acids. The V gene's germline CDR1 is DFQATT and CDR2 SNEGSKA (reference sequence). A universal primer site arose from template switching, and cDNA bore unique molecular identifiers. One entry per CDR3 protein results from TCRdb running MiXCR on the 5' RACE reads. Of around 650,000 distinct CDR3 sequences in the sample, about 7.6% were seen once. The same data also went into a second study, on yellow fever vaccine responses in identical twins. That publication notes: Reportedly, twins showed a vaccine T cell response that looked partly convergent and partly personalized.

What was sequenced was PBMCs. This sequence joins TRBV20-1 and TRBJ2-1; TRBD2 matches at 11 bases. This receptor was obtained from a woman between 18 and 29 years old in good health. Here the CDR3 DNA reads TGCAGTGCTGGAACGACTAGCGGGATTGTATATGAGCAGTTCTTC. As protein: CSAGTTSGIVYEQFF.